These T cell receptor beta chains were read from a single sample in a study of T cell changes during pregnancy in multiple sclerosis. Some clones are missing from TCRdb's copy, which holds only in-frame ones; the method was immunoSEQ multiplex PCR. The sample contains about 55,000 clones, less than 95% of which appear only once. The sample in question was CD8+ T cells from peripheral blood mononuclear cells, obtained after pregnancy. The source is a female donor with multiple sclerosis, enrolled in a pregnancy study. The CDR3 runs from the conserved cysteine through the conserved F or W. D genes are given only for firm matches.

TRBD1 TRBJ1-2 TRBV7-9 CASTRGPGGYTF TGTGCCAGCACGAGGGGGCCAGGTGGCTACACCTTC
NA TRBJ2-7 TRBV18 CASSQTAGQTSYEQYF TGTGCCAGCTCACAAACTGCGGGCCAGACCTCCTACGAGCAGTACTTC
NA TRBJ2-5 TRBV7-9 CASSTGGETQYF TGTGCCAGCAGCACGGGTGGAGAGACCCAGTACTTC
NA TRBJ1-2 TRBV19 CATMRGVNYGYTF TGTGCCACCATGCGGGGAGTCAACTATGGCTACACCTTC
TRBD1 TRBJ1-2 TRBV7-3 CASSLYPGDSANYGYTF TGTGCCAGCAGCTTATATCCCGGGGACAGTGCTAACTATGGCTACACCTTC
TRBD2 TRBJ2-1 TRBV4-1 CASSLRLAGGPLYEQFF TGCGCCAGCAGCCTGCGACTAGCGGGAGGGCCTCTGTATGAGCAGTTCTTC
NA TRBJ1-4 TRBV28 CASSSGQDRTTNEKLFF TGTGCCAGCAGTTCGGGCCAGGACCGGACTACTAATGAAAAACTGTTTTTT
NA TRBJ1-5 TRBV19 CASSISQNQPQHF TGTGCCAGTAGTATATCACAGAATCAGCCCCAGCATTTT
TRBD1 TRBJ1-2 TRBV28 CASSSGTDYGYTF TGTGCCAGCAGTTCCGGGACAGACTATGGCTACACCTTC
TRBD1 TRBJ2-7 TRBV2 CASSSGTVLSYEQYF TGTGCCAGCAGCTCCGGGACAGTCCTATCCTACGAGCAGTACTTC
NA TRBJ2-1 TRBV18 CASSPVDNEQFF TGTGCCAGCTCACCTGTAGACAATGAGCAGTTCTTC
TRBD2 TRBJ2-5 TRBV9 CASSQSGGGQETQYF TGTGCCAGCAGCCAGAGCGGGGGGGGTCAGGAGACCCAGTACTTC
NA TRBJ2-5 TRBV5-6 CASSLELAAQETQYF TGTGCCAGCAGCTTGGAATTGGCGGCCCAAGAGACCCAGTACTTC
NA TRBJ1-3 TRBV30 CAWTSGNTIYF TGTGCCTGGACCTCCGGAAACACCATATATTTT
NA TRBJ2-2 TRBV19 CASSIGSPNTGELFF TGTGCCAGTAGTATAGGTTCTCCGAACACCGGGGAGCTGTTTTTT
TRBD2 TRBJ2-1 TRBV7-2 CASSLGALAGGYNEQFF TGTGCCAGCAGCTTAGGGGCGTTAGCGGGAGGTTACAATGAGCAGTTCTTC
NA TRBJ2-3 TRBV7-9 CASRAAADTQYF TGTGCCAGCAGGGCAGCGGCAGATACGCAGTATTTT
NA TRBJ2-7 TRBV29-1 CSVKASGGTYEQYF TGCAGCGTTAAGGCCTCCGGCGGTACCTACGAGCAGTACTTC